The clone carrying this T cell receptor beta chain was recorded once. Antigen unknown. This record belongs to a study of immune evolution from preneoplasia to lung adenocarcinoma. Study-wide results and caveats: Normal lung had highest clonality; later lesions appeared denser, more diverse. Normal lung had the highest top T cell clone frequencies.

Resections took place in Japan or China from about 2014 to 2018. Histologic diagnosis was independently verified by two lung pathologists. Clones were read by immunoSEQ multiplex PCR, and TCRdb kept only the in-frame ones, dropping some. This sample has some 9,000 clones, with roughly four fifths found just once. V dropped 6 bases and J dropped 5; count of bases not matched to a gene: 5. This CDR3 is 15 amino acids long. Germline CDR1 is SNHLY and CDR2 is FYNNEI. The receptor was isolated from a person aged 70 to 79 with lung adenocarcinoma. Sequencing input: FFPE lung adenocarcinoma in situ tissue. The V gene is TRBV2, the J gene TRBJ1-6; 9 bases map to TRBD1. CDR3 sequence (DNA): TGTGCCAGCAGGCTCCGGGACAGGGATAATTCACCCCTCCACTTT. Translating it yields CASRLRDRDNSPLHF.